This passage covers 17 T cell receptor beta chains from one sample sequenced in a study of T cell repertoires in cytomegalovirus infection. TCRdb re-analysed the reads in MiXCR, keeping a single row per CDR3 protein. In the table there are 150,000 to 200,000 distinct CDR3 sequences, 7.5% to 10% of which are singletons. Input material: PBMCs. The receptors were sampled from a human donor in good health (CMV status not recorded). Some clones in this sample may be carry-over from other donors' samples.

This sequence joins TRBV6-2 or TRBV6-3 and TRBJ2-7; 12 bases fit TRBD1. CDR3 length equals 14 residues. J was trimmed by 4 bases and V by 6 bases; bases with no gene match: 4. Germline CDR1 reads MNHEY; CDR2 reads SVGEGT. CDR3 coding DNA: TGTGCCAGCAGAAGGGGACAGGGGGCGTACGAGCAGTACTTC. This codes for CASRRGQGAYEQYF.

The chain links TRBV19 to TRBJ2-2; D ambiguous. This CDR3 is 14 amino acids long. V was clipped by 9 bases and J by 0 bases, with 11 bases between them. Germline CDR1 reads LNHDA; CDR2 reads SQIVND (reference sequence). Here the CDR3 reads CASSPGSNTGELFF. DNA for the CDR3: TGTGCCAGCAGTCCGGGTTCGAACACCGGGGAGCTGTTTTTT.

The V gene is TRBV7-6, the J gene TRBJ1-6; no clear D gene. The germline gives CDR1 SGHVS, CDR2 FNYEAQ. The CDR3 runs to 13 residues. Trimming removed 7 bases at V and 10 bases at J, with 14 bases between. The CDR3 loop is CASTPAIGSPLHF. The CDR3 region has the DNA TGTGCCAGCACCCCAGCGATAGGATCACCCCTCCACTTT.

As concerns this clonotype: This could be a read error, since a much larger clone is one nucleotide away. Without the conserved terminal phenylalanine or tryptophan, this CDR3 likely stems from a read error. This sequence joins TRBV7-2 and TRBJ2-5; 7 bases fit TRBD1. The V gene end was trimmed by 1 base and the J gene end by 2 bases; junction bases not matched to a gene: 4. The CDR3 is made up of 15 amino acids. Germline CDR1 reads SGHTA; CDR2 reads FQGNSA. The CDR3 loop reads CASSLVKGAQETQYY. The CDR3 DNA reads TGTGCCAGCAGCTTAGTAAAGGGGGCGCAAGAGACCCAGTACTAC.

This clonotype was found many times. CDR3 sequence reads: CSASGASGVRNEQFF. The CDR3, as DNA: TGCAGTGCTAGTGGGGCTAGCGGGGTGAGGAATGAGCAGTTCTTC. The chain joins TRBV20-1 to TRBJ2-1; 9 bases match TRBD2. The ends lost 3 bases at V and 7 bases at J; junction bases unmatched: 10. The CDR3 extends over 15 amino acids. Per germline, CDR1 DFQATT and CDR2 SNEGSKA (reference sequence).

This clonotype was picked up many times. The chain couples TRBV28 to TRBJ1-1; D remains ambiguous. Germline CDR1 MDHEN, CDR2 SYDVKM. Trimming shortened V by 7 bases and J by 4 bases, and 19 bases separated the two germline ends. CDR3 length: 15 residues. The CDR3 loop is CASTPDGLWATEAFF. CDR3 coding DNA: TGTGCCAGCACCCCGGACGGGTTATGGGCCACTGAAGCTTTCTTT.

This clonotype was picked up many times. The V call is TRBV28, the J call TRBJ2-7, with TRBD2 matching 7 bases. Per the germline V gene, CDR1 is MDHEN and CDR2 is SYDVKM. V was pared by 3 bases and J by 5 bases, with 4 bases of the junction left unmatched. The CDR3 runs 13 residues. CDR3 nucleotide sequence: TGTGCCAGCAGTTTTGCGGGGGTCCACGAGCAGTACTTC. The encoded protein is CASSFAGVHEQYF.

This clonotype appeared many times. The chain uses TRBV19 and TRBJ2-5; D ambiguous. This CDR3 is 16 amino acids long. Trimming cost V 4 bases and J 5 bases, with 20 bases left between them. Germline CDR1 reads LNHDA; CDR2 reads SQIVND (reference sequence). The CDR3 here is CASSKQPATSLETQYF. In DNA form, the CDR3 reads TGTGCCAGTAGTAAACAACCGGCGACAAGCTTGGAGACCCAGTACTTC.

The CDR3 coding sequence is TGTGCCAGCAGTTTGCCCCTGGTGCCTAGCGGGGACACAGATACGCAGTATTTT. This encodes CASSLPLVPSGDTDTQYF. The chain employs TRBV12-3 or TRBV12-4 and TRBJ2-3; 9 bases map to TRBD2. With V trimmed by 3 bases and J by 2 bases, 12 bases remained unmatched. This CDR3 is 18 amino acids long.

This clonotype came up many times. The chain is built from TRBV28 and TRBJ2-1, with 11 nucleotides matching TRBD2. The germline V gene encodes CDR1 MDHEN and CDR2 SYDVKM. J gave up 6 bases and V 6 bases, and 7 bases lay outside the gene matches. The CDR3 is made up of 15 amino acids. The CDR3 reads CASSPVGLAGNEQFF. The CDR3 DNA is TGTGCCAGCAGCCCCGTCGGACTAGCGGGCAATGAGCAGTTCTTC. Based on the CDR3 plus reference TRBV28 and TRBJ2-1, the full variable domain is DVKVTQSSRYLVKRTGEKVFLECVQDMDHENMFWYRQDPGLGLRLIYFSYDVKMKEKGDIPEGYSVSREKKERFSLILESASTNQTSMYLCASSPVGLAGNEQFFGPGTRLTVL.

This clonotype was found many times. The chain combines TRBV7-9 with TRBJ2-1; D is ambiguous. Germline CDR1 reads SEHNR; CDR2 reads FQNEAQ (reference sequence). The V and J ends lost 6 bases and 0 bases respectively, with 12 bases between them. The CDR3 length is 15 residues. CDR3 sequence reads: CASSTVSGSYNEQFF. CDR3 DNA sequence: TGTGCCAGCAGTACCGTTTCGGGCTCCTACAATGAGCAGTTCTTC.

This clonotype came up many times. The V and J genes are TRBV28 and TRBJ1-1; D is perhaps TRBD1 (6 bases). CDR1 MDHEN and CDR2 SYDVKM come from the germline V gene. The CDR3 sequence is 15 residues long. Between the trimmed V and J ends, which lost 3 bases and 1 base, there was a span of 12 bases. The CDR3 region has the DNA TGTGCCAGCAGTTTGATACAGGGTGGGAACACTGAAGCTTTCTTT. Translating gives CASSLIQGGNTEAFF.

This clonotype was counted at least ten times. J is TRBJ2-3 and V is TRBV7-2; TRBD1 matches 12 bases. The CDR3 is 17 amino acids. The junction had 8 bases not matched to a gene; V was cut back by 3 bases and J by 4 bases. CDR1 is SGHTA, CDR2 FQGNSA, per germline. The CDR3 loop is CASSLIWDRGRADTQYF. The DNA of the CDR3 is TGTGCCAGCAGCTTGATCTGGGACAGGGGGCGCGCAGATACGCAGTATTTT.

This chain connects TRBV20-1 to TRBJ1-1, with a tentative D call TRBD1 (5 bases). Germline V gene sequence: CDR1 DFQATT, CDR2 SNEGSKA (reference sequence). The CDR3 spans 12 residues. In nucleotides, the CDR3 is TGCAATGCAGGACACATGAACACTGAAGCTTTCTTT. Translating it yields CNAGHMNTEAFF.

The CDR3 is CASSFKQGVNSYGYTF. The DNA for the CDR3 is TGTGCCAGCAGCTTTAAACAGGGGGTAAATTCTTATGGCTACACCTTC. V usage is TRBV7-9 and J usage is TRBJ1-2, with 8 bases identical to TRBD1. The germline V gene encodes CDR1 SEHNR and CDR2 FQNEAQ (reference sequence). The V segment lost 3 bases and the J segment 5 bases; nucleotides outside the gene matches: 11. The CDR3 has 16 amino acids.

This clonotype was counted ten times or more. As DNA, the CDR3 is TGTGCCAGCAGCATGGGACAGGGAATTCCGCACCAATCCAATCAGCCCCAGCATTTT. Residues: CASSMGQGIPHQSNQPQHF. The chain is built from TRBV7-2 and TRBJ1-5; the match to TRBD1 covers 9 bases. The CDR3 runs to 19 residues. Per the germline V gene, CDR1 is SGHTA and CDR2 is FQGNSA. V lost 5 bases to trimming and J lost 3 bases; unmatched junction nucleotides: 17.

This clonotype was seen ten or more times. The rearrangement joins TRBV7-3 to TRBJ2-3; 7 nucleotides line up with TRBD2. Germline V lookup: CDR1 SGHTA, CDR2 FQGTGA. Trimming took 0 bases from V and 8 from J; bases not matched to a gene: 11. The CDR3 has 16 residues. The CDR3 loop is CASSLTLPSGALTQYF. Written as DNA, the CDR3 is TGTGCCAGCAGCTTAACCCTCCCTAGCGGCGCCCTTACGCAGTATTTT.